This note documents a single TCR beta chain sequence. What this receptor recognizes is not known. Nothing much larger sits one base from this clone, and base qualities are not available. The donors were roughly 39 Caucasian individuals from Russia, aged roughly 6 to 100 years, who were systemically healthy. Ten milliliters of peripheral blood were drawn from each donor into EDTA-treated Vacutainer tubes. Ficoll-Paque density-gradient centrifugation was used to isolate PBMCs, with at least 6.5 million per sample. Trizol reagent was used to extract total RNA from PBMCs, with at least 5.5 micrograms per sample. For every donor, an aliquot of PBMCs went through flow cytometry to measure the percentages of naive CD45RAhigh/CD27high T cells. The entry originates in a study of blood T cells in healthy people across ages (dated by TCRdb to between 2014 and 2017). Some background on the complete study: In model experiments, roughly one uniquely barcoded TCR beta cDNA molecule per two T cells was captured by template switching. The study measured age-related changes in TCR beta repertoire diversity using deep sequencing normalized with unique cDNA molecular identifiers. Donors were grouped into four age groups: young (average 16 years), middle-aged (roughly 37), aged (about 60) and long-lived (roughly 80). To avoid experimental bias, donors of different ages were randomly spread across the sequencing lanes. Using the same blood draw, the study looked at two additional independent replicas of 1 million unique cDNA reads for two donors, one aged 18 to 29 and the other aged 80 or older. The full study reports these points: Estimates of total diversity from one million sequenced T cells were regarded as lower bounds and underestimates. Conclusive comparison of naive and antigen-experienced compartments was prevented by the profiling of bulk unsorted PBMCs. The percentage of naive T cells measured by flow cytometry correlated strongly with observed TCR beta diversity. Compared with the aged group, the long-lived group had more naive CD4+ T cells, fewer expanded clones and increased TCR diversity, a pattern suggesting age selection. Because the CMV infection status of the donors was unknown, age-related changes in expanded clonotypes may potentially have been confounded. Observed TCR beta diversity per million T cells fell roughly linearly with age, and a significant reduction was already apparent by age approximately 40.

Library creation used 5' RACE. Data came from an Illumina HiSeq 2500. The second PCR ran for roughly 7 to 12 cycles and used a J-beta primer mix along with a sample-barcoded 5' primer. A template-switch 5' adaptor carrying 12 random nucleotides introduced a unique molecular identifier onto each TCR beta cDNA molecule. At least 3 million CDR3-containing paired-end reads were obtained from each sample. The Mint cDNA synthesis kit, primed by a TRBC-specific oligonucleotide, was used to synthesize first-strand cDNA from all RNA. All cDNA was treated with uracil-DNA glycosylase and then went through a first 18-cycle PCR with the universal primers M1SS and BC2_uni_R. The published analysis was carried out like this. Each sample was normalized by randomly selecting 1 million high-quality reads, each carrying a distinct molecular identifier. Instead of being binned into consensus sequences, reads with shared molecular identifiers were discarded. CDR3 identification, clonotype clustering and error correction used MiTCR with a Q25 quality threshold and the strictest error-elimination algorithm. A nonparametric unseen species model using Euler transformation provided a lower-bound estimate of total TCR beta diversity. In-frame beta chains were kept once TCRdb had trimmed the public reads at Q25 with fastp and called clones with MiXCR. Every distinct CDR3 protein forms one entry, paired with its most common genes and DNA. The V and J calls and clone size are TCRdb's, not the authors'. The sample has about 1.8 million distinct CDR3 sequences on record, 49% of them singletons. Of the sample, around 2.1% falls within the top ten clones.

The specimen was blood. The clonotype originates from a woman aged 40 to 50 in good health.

The CDR3 sequence is CASSPGKTITDTQYF. The DNA sequence is given as TGTGCCAGCTCACCGGGGAAGACCATCACAGATACGCAGTATTTT. The receptor chain draws on TRBV18 and TRBJ2-3; the D gene remains uncertain. V is reduced by 3 bases and J by 2 bases, leaving a spacing of 12 bases between them. The CDR3 sequence holds 15 residues, the cysteine and phenylalanine included. Only the CDR3 part of the read is kept: 45 bases, read in frame from the first base. From the germline V gene, CDR1 is KGHSH and CDR2 is LQKENI.